The text below deals with one TCR beta chain. What it recognizes is unknown. The data derive from a study of stem cell transplantation in POMP-related autoinflammatory disease. For the study at large: CD8+ T cells were low and CD4+ cells naive-skewed before transplant. Notes on the study in general: Across all analyzed T-cell subsets, patients with PRAID tended toward reduced diversity and increased clonality.

PRAID combined immunodeficiency and autoinflammation. TCRdb's table, derived via immunoSEQ multiplex PCR, lists solely in-frame clones and lacks some. This table holds roughly 8,900 clones, approximately 85% found once. V was trimmed by 4 bases and J by 3 bases, leaving 13 bases between them. The CDR3 spans 15 residues. Germline CDR1 LGHDT, CDR2 YNNKEL (reference sequence). The sequence derives from a human patient with POMP-related autoinflammation and immune dysregulation (PRAID). Some T cells may have originated in the graft donor. The chain couples TRBV3-1 (or the pseudogene TRBV3-2) to TRBJ2-1; possibly TRBD1 or TRBD2 for D (5 bases each). Sequencing was performed on CD8+ T cells from PBMCs, taken after stem cell transplantation. The CDR3 bases are TGTGCCAGCAGCCTCCCGGGACCCTACTACAATGAGCAGTTCTTC. It yields the protein CASSLPGPYYNEQFF.